This T cell receptor beta chain was obtained from a study of blood T cell repertoires in COVID-19. For the study at large: Nucleic acid was either cDNA or gDNA, and it came from T cells, B-cell-depleted T cells, or PBMCs.

Authors' processing steps: Amplification of reference gene primers was used by the study to estimate nucleated cell counts. This table comes from immunoSEQ multiplex PCR, and its TCRdb copy is limited to in-frame clones, with some not included. That table is the source of V, J and clone size, and D and trimming were worked out from the DNA. The sample includes 250,000 to 350,000 clones, 75% to 90% of them seen just once. Germline CDR1 reads GTSNPN; CDR2 reads SVGIG (reference sequence). The CDR3 has 13 residues. The ends lost 5 bases at V and 7 bases at J; junction bases unmatched: 3. Source material: peripheral blood. The clonotype was recovered from a woman aged 45-65 years who had recovered from COVID-19. The V and J genes are TRBV30 and TRBJ1-4; 11 nucleotides agree with TRBD1. CDR3 DNA sequence: TGTGCCTGGGGGACAGGGGGAATTGAAAAACTGTTTTTT. Residues: CAWGTGGIEKLFF.